The 26 T cell receptor beta chains below all came from one sample that was sequenced in a study of T cells after yellow fever vaccination. TCRdb used MiXCR to reprocess the 5' RACE reads, holding one entry per CDR3 protein. The sample records about 350,000 distinct CDR3 sequences, about 8.3% being singletons. The specimen was PBMCs, collected about 49 days after the first yellow fever vaccination. Receptor source: a man between 18 and 29 years old who received the YFV17D yellow fever vaccine.

This rearrangement joins TRBV29-1 to TRBJ2-2; 7 positions agree with TRBD1. J gave up 6 bases and V 7 bases, and 5 bases lay outside the gene matches. The CDR3 has 12 amino acids. Germline V gives CDR1 SQVTM, CDR2 ANQGSEA. In DNA form, the CDR3 reads TGCAGCGGGATGCAGGGGGCCGGGGAGCTGTTTTTT. Encoded protein: CSGMQGAGELFF.

The CDR3 reads CATRGAGDTDTQYF. DNA for the CDR3: TGTGCCACCCGGGGGGCGGGGGACACAGATACGCAGTATTTT. The gene calls are TRBV10-3 and TRBJ2-3; D is possibly TRBD2 (7 bases). CDR1 ENHRY and CDR2 SYGVKD come from the germline V gene. Trimming shortened V by 10 bases and J by 2 bases, and 16 bases separated the two germline ends. CDR3 length: 14 amino acids.

The chain has TRBV15 and TRBJ2-3; 8 bases line up with TRBD1. The CDR3 is 15 residues long. The junction had 3 bases not matched to a gene; V was cut back by 2 bases and J by 2 bases. CDR1 and CDR2 from the germline V gene are LNHNV and YYDKDF (reference sequence). The CDR3: CATSRQGAFTDTQYF. CDR3 sequence (DNA): TGTGCCACCAGCAGACAGGGGGCTTTCACAGATACGCAGTATTTT.

The chain carries TRBV11-2 and TRBJ2-1, with unresolved D. This CDR3 comprises 18 residues. CDR1 and CDR2 (germline): SGHAT, FQNNGV. V was pared by 3 bases and J by 0 bases, with 18 bases between. This CDR3 is CASSFMARFSSSYNEQFF. In DNA form, the CDR3 reads TGTGCCAGCAGCTTTATGGCCCGGTTTAGCAGCTCCTACAATGAGCAGTTCTTC.

There are a few counts of this clonotype. The V gene is TRBV20-1, the J gene TRBJ1-1; 9 nucleotides agree with TRBD1. Germline CDR1 is DFQATT and CDR2 is SNEGSKA (reference sequence). The CDR3 is 14 amino acids. After removal of 6 bases from V and 3 bases from J, the junction contained 8 bases not matched to a gene. Here the CDR3 reads CSALGQGRDTEAFF. The DNA of the CDR3 is TGCAGTGCCCTCGGACAGGGGCGGGACACTGAAGCTTTCTTT.

The chain joins TRBV6-1 to TRBJ1-4, with D possibly being TRBD1 (6 bases). V was clipped by 5 bases and J by 5 bases, with 12 bases between them. Germline assignment: CDR1 MNHNS and CDR2 SASEGT. The CDR3 has 14 amino acids. The CDR3 sequence: CASSPRGGNEKLFF. CDR3 nucleotides: TGTGCCAGCAGTCCCCGAGGGGGGAATGAAAAACTGTTTTTT.

This clonotype has a handful of counts. The chain joins TRBV7-2 to TRBJ2-2; 11 bases are a match to TRBD1. V lost 5 bases, J lost 5 bases, and 7 bases stayed unmatched. CDR1 SGHTA and CDR2 FQGNSA come from the germline V gene. The CDR3 runs to 16 residues. The CDR3 loop reads CASSQRTGGKTGELFF. The DNA of the CDR3 is TGTGCCAGCAGCCAAAGGACAGGGGGCAAAACCGGGGAGCTGTTTTTT.

The V call is TRBV6-5, the J call TRBJ1-2; D is ambiguous. Per germline, CDR1 MNHEY and CDR2 SVGAGI. The CDR3 covers 14 residues. V lost 0 bases to trimming and J lost 8 bases, with 13 bases between them. CDR3 nucleotide sequence: TGTGCCAGCAGTTACTCCGGGAGAGTGGGGGGCTACACCTTC. Protein product: CASSYSGRVGGYTF.

This clonotype came up a few times. The chain couples TRBV6-4 to TRBJ1-1; D remains unclear. V was shortened by 6 bases and J by 1 base, with 9 bases between the two germline ends. This CDR3 spans 13 amino acids. From germline, CDR1 is MRHNA and CDR2 SNTAGT. This CDR3 reads CASRKDWNTEAFF. CDR3 nucleotide sequence: TGTGCCAGCAGGAAGGACTGGAACACTGAAGCTTTCTTT.

This clonotype turned up a few times. The rearrangement joins TRBV15 to TRBJ2-3; 7 bases line up with TRBD2. This CDR3 region has 13 residues. In germline, CDR1 is LNHNV, CDR2 YYDKDF (reference sequence). The ends lost 5 bases at V and 6 bases at J; junction bases unmatched: 5. The chain's CDR3 is CATSGQGGDTQYF. The CDR3 DNA reads TGTGCCACCAGCGGCCAGGGAGGGGATACGCAGTATTTT.

This clonotype occurred a few times. This rearrangement joins TRBV5-1 to TRBJ1-1; 7 nucleotides align to TRBD1. Unmatched junction bases numbered 4, after V lost 4 bases and J lost 7 bases. The CDR3 runs 12 residues. Germline lookup yields CDR1 SGHRS and CDR2 YFSETQ. CDR3 sequence reads: CASSLTGDEAFF. The DNA for the CDR3 is TGCGCCAGCAGCCTCACAGGGGATGAAGCTTTCTTT.

This clonotype was seen only a few times. This rearrangement joins TRBV9 to TRBJ1-4, with 7 bases lining up with TRBD1. The ends lost 4 bases at V and 0 bases at J; junction bases unmatched: 6. The CDR3 spans 16 residues. Germline CDR1 and CDR2: SGDLS and YYNGEE. The CDR3 nucleotides read TGTGCCAGCAGCTTCCGAGGGGGCTCAACTAATGAAAAACTGTTTTTT. It translates to CASSFRGGSTNEKLFF. Full variable domain (outside the CDR3, taken from reference TRBV9 and TRBJ1-4): DSGVTQTPKHLITATGQRVTLRCSPRSGDLSVYWYQQSLDQGLQFLIQYYNGEERAKGNILERFSAQQFPDLHSELNLSSLELGDSALYFCASSFRGGSTNEKLFFGSGTQLSVL.

The sample holds many counts of this clonotype. This chain links TRBV11-2 with TRBJ2-1, with 7 bases identical to TRBD2. CDR1 is SGHAT and CDR2 is FQNNGV in the germline V gene. The CDR3 totals 12 residues. J gave up 5 bases and V 9 bases, and 4 bases lay outside the gene matches. In nucleotides, the CDR3 is TGTGCCAGTGGACTAGTTCACAATGAGCAGTTCTTC. Its protein is CASGLVHNEQFF.

This sequence joins TRBV10-3 and TRBJ1-6; D unclear. V was clipped by 1 base and J by 3 bases, with 10 bases between them. The length of the CDR3 is 16 residues. Germline V CDR1 and CDR2: ENHRY, SYGVKD. The CDR3 sequence: CAISELPRIYNSPLHF. In nucleotides, the CDR3 is TGTGCCATCAGTGAGTTGCCCCGGATCTATAATTCACCCCTCCACTTT.

The chain carries TRBV10-3 and TRBJ2-7, with TRBD2 matching over 7 bases. The V segment lost 4 bases and the J segment 5 bases; nucleotides outside the gene matches: 2. The CDR3 is 12 amino acids. The germline V gene has CDR1 ENHRY and CDR2 SYGVKD. CDR3 residues: CAISGTRDEQYF. The CDR3 nucleotides read TGTGCCATCAGTGGGACTAGGGACGAGCAGTACTTC.

This clonotype was picked up a small number of times. V is TRBV6-2 or TRBV6-3 and J is TRBJ2-7; D is unresolved. The CDR3 length is 14 residues. The germline CDR1 and CDR2 sequences are MNHEY and SVGEGT. The V gene lost 2 bases and the J gene lost 0 bases, with 8 bases spanning the gap. CDR3 in DNA: TGTGCCAGCAGTTACGATGTCTCCTCCTACGAGCAGTACGTC. Amino acid sequence: CASSYDVSSYEQYV.

This clonotype was seen ten or more times. The CDR3 DNA is TGTGCCACCAGCAGACGAGGAACGCCTGACGTTTTCTTT. As protein: CATSRRGTPDVFF. The chain links TRBV15 to TRBJ1-1; D ambiguous. Germline lookup yields CDR1 LNHNV and CDR2 YYDKDF (reference sequence). The CDR3 covers 13 residues. The V and J ends lost 2 bases and 13 bases respectively, with 17 bases between them. Looking up the rest from reference TRBV15 and TRBJ1-1 gives the full variable domain: DAMVIQNPRYQVTQFGKPVTLSCSQTLNHNVMYWYQQKSSQAPKLLFHYYDKDFNNEADTPDNFQSRRPNTSFCFLDIRSPGLGDTAMYLCATSRRGTPDVFFGQGTRLTVV.

In this sample, this clonotype turned up a few times. The CDR3 loop reads CASSAGTGIGQPQHF. The DNA of the CDR3 is TGTGCCAGCAGCGCCGGGACAGGGATCGGTCAGCCCCAGCATTTT. The genes are TRBV7-2 and TRBJ1-5; 9 bases map to TRBD1. The germline gives CDR1 SGHTA, CDR2 FQGNSA. After removal of 5 bases from V and 6 bases from J, the junction contained 8 bases not matched to a gene. This CDR3 region has 15 residues.

The chain combines TRBV9 with TRBJ2-5, with D tentatively TRBD2 (5 bases). Trimming took off 3 bases at V and 5 bases at J, with 8 bases between the two ends. CDR1 and CDR2 (germline): SGDLS, YYNGEE. CDR3 length equals 12 residues. The CDR3 sequence: CASSGPGETQYF. The CDR3 DNA follows: TGTGCCAGCAGCGGACCGGGGGAGACCCAGTACTTC. Combining the CDR3 with reference TRBV9 and TRBJ2-5 gives the whole variable domain DSGVTQTPKHLITATGQRVTLRCSPRSGDLSVYWYQQSLDQGLQFLIQYYNGEERAKGNILERFSAQQFPDLHSELNLSSLELGDSALYFCASSGPGETQYFGPGTRLLVL.

This clonotype was observed a handful of times. V usage is TRBV7-6 and J usage is TRBJ2-1; TRBD1 matches at 10 bases. This CDR3 is built from 15 residues. Germline CDR1 SGHVS, CDR2 FNYEAQ. J was trimmed by 8 bases and V by 5 bases; bases with no gene match: 9. The chain's CDR3 is CASSLRQGAFYEQFF. DNA of the CDR3: TGTGCCAGCAGCCTTAGACAGGGGGCGTTCTATGAGCAGTTCTTC.

The J gene is TRBJ2-1, the V gene TRBV20-1; D is uncertain. Deletions cut 5 bases from V and 10 bases from J, with 12 bases between. The germline CDR1 and CDR2 sequences are DFQATT and SNEGSKA (reference sequence). The CDR3 is 11 amino acids. CDR3 nucleotides: TGCAGTGCTGTGACCCGGCGGGAGCAGTTCTTC. Protein product: CSAVTRREQFF.

This clonotype has ten or more counts. CDR3 nucleotides: TGTGCCAGCAGCCACCGGGGCGGGAGCTCCTACAATGAGCAGTTCTTC. It is translated as CASSHRGGSSYNEQFF. The chain carries TRBV3-1 and TRBJ2-1; 7 bases match TRBD2. This CDR3 comprises 16 residues. The J segment lost 0 bases and the V segment lost 3 bases, leaving 5 bases of the junction unmatched. Looked up from germline, CDR1 is LGHDT and CDR2 is YNNKEL (reference sequence).

The chain uses TRBV4-2 and TRBJ1-1, with 7 bases fitting TRBD1. Germline assignment: CDR1 LGHNA and CDR2 YNFKEQ. The CDR3 is 13 residues long. Trimming at V came to 3 bases and at J to 4 bases, leaving 2 bases not matched to a gene. CDR3 amino acids: CASSHTGATEAFF. In DNA form, the CDR3 reads TGTGCCAGCAGCCATACAGGGGCCACTGAAGCTTTCTTT.

This clonotype was picked up many times. The chain combines TRBV7-2 with TRBJ2-1; D perhaps matches TRBD1 (5 bases). This CDR3 is built from 16 residues. Trimming removed 1 base at V and 2 bases at J, with 12 bases between. CDR1 SGHTA and CDR2 FQGNSA come from the germline V gene. In DNA form, the CDR3 reads TGTGCCAGCAGCTTAGTAGGGGCAGCTACCTACAATGAGCAGTTCTTC. This codes for CASSLVGAATYNEQFF.

This clonotype was detected many times. The chain uses TRBV20-1 and TRBJ2-1; unclear D gene. This CDR3 is built from 14 residues. CDR1 and CDR2 (germline): DFQATT, SNEGSKA (reference sequence). Trimming shortened V by 3 bases and J by 2 bases, and 11 bases separated the two germline ends. The CDR3 loop is CSASPRVPYNEQFF. CDR3 sequence (DNA): TGCAGTGCTAGCCCCCGAGTGCCCTACAATGAGCAGTTCTTC.

This clonotype was observed at least ten times. The chain carries TRBV29-1 and TRBJ1-6, with D hard to call. This CDR3 is built from 13 residues. Trimming took 3 bases from V and 6 from J, leaving 9 bases between them. Germline V lookup: CDR1 SQVTM, CDR2 ANQGSEA. As DNA, the CDR3 is TGCAGCGTTGAGGAGACATCTAATTCACCCCTCCACTTT. Amino acids: CSVEETSNSPLHF.